This T cell receptor beta chain was obtained from a study of pediatric ulcerative colitis. One to two pinch biopsies were taken from the rectum during colonoscopy. The CDR3 runs to 14 residues. Trimming at V came to 3 bases and at J to 5 bases, leaving 1 base not matched to a gene. Germline V gene lookup returns CDR1 SGHAT and CDR2 FQNNGV. The protocol was immunoSEQ multiplex PCR, while the TCRdb copy is restricted to in-frame clones and leaves out a portion. The sample contains more than 9,000 clones, around four fifths of which appear only once. This clone was found once. This receptor was taken from a girl aged 10 to 17 who was a control in a study of pediatric ulcerative colitis. The gene calls are TRBV11-2 and TRBJ1-6, with 7 nucleotides matching TRBD1. What was sequenced was gut tissue. The CDR3 here is CASSFQGDNSPLHF. Written as DNA, the CDR3 is TGTGCCAGCAGCTTCCAGGGGGATAATTCACCCCTCCACTTT.